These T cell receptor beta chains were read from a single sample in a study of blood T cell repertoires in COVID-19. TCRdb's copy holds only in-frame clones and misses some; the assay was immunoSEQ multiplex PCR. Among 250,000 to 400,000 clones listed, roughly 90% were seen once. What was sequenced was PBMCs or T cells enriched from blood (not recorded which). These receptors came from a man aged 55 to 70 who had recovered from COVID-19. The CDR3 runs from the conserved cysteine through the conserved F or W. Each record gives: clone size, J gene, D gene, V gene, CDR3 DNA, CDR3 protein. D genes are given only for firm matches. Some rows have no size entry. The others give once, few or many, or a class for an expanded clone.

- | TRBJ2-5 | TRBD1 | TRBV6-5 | TGTGCCAGCAGTCGGGACAGGCAAGAGACCCAGTACTTC | CASSRDRQETQYF
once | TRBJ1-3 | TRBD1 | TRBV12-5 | TGTGCTAGTGCCACCGTACCAGGGGGCTCTGGAAACACCATATATTTT | CASATVPGGSGNTIYF
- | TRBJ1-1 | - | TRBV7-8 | TGTGCCAGCAGCTTGAGCACAGGGATCGTCACTGAAGCTTTCTTT | CASSLSTGIVTEAFF
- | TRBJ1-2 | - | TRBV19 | TGTGCCACCGCCCGAGGCTATGGCTACACCTTC | CATARGYGYTF
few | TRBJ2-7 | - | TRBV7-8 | TGTGCCAGCAGCGACTGGCAATCCTACGAGCAGTACTTC | CASSDWQSYEQYF
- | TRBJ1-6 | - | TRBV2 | TGTGCCGCCTCGACAGACTATAATTCACCCCTCCACTTT | CAASTDYNSPLHF
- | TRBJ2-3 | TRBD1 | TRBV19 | TGTGCCAGCGAGAACAGGGGCTCAGATACGCAGTATTTT | CASENRGSDTQYF
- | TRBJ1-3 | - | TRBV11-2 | TGTGCCAGCAGCACAGATCAGGGAAACACCATATATTTT | CASSTDQGNTIYF
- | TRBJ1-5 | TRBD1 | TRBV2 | TGTGCCAGCAGTCAGGACAGGGCGGAAAGTCAGCCCCAGCATTTT | CASSQDRAESQPQHF
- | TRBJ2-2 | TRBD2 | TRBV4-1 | TGCGCCAGCAGCCCCGGACTAGCTAGGACCGGGGAGCTGTTTTTT | CASSPGLARTGELFF
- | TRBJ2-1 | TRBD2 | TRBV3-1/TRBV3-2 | TGTGCCAGCAGTCCTAGCGGGAGGAAAAATGAGCAGTTCTTC | CASSPSGRKNEQFF
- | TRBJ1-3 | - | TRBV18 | TGTGCCAGCTCACTGGAACAGACATCTGGAAACACCATATATTTT | CASSLEQTSGNTIYF
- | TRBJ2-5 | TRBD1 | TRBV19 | TGTGCCAGTAGTCCCCGCGGGACAGGGGCCGAAGAGACCCAGTACTTC | CASSPRGTGAEETQYF